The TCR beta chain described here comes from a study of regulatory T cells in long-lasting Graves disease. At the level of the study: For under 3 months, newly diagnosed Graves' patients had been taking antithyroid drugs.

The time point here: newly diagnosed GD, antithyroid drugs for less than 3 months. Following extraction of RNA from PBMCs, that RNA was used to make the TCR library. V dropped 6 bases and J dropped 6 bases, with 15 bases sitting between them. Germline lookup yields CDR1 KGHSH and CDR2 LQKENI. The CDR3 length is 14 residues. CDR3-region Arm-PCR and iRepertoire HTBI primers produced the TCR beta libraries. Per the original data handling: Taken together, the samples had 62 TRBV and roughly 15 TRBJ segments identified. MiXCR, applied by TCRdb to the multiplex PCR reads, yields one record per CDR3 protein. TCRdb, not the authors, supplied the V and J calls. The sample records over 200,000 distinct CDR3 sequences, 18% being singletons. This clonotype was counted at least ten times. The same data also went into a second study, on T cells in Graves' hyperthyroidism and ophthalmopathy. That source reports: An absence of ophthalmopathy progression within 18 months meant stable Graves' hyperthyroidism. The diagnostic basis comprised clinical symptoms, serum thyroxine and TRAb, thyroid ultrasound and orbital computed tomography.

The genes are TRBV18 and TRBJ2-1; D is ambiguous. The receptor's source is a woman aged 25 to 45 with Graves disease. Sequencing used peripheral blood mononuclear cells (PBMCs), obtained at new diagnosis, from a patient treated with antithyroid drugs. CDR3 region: CASSPPNSFNEQFF. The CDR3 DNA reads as TGTGCCAGCTCCCCCCCCAACAGCTTCAATGAGCAGTTCTTC.